This passage covers 30 T cell receptor beta chains from one sample sequenced in a study of blood T cell repertoires in COVID-19. Using immunoSEQ multiplex PCR, the repertoire was profiled, and TCRdb retains in-frame clones only, with some absent. The sample shows nearly 50,000 clones, about 85% of them seen only once. The source material was peripheral blood. The receptors were sampled from a middle-aged man with active COVID-19.

This clone has just a few counts. V usage is TRBV15 and J usage is TRBJ1-4; 8 nucleotides match TRBD1. V was clipped by 5 bases and J by 5 bases; unmatched bases: 10. Germline-derived CDR1 and CDR2 are LNHNV and YYDKDF (reference sequence). This CDR3 is built from 16 residues. The CDR3 DNA reads as TGTGCCACCAGCGGGGGGGGGACAGGCTACAATGAAAAACTGTTTTTT. Translation: CATSGGGTGYNEKLFF.

V usage is TRBV27 and J usage is TRBJ1-2; D uncertain. CDR1 and CDR2 (germline): MNHEY, SMNVEV (reference sequence). The CDR3 runs 15 residues. V lost 6 bases to trimming and J lost 2 bases, with 16 bases between them. The CDR3 protein is CASSHIAARNYGYTF. As DNA, the CDR3 is TGTGCCAGCAGCCATATAGCGGCTAGGAACTATGGCTACACCTTC.

The V call is TRBV7-6, the J call TRBJ1-1; no clear D. CDR1 and CDR2 from the germline V gene are SGHVS and FNYEAQ. V lost 1 base, J lost 0 bases, and 9 bases lay in between. This CDR3 region has 15 residues. As DNA, the CDR3 is TGTGCCAGCAGCTTAGGGGAGGGCATGAACACTGAAGCTTTCTTT. As protein: CASSLGEGMNTEAFF.

The V call is TRBV4-1, the J call TRBJ2-1; the D gene is possibly TRBD2 (6 bases). V was shortened by 4 bases and J by 3 bases, with 16 bases between the two germline ends. The germline V gene encodes CDR1 MGHRA and CDR2 YSYEKL. This CDR3 is built from 16 residues. CDR3 bases: TGCGCCAGCAGCCCCGGGACTTTGGGAGACTACAATGAGCAGTTCTTC. Residues: CASSPGTLGDYNEQFF.

This sequence joins TRBV6-1 and TRBJ2-1, with 9 bases aligning to TRBD2. The ends lost 1 base at V and 4 bases at J; junction bases unmatched: 2. Germline-derived CDR1 and CDR2 are MNHNS and SASEGT. CDR3 size: 15 residues. The CDR3 nucleotides are TGTGCCAGCAGTGAAGGACTAGCGGAGTACAATGAGCAGTTCTTC. Protein: CASSEGLAEYNEQFF.

The V call is TRBV10-2, the J call TRBJ1-1, with 9 bases matching TRBD1. V was pared by 6 bases and J by 1 base, with 3 bases of the junction left unmatched. The CDR3 sequence is 14 residues long. Germline assignment: CDR1 WSHSY and CDR2 SAAADI. Written as DNA, the CDR3 is TGCGCCAGCAGCGGACAGGGGTCGAACACTGAAGCTTTCTTT. As protein: CASSGQGSNTEAFF.

The V call is TRBV5-5, the J call TRBJ1-6; D may be TRBD1 (6 bases). Germline lookup yields CDR1 SGHKS and CDR2 YYEKEE (reference sequence). The CDR3 spans 15 residues. The germline V and J ends were trimmed by 0 bases and 7 bases, with 11 bases remaining between them. DNA of the CDR3: TGTGCCAGCAGCTTGGATTGGACAGAGAATTCACCCCTCCACTTT. This gives the protein CASSLDWTENSPLHF.

The V call is TRBV3-1 (or the pseudogene TRBV3-2), the J call TRBJ2-5; D not certain. The CDR3 covers 13 residues. V shed 5 bases and J shed 2 bases, with 9 bases lying between them. CDR1 is LGHDT, CDR2 YNNKEL, per germline (reference sequence). CDR3 loop: CASSRLAQETQYF. The DNA for the CDR3 is TGTGCCAGCAGCAGACTGGCTCAAGAGACCCAGTACTTC.

The rearrangement links TRBV13 to TRBJ2-1; the D gene is possibly TRBD2 (6 bases). V gave up 5 bases and J gave up 0 bases, with 20 bases separating them. This CDR3 region has 18 residues. Germline V gene data show CDR1 as PRHDT and CDR2 as FYEKMQ (reference sequence). CDR3 sequence (DNA): TGTGCCAGCAGCCCGAGACGCGCAGGGAGGAGCTCCTACAATGAGCAGTTCTTC. Protein: CASSPRRAGRSSYNEQFF. The full variable domain, rest sourced from reference TRBV13 and TRBJ2-1, is AAGVIQSPRHLIKEKRETATLKCYPIPRHDTVYWYQQGPGQDPQFLISFYEKMQSDKGSIPDRFSAQQFSDYHSELNMSSLELGDSALYFCASSPRRAGRSSYNEQFFGPGTRLTVL.

This clone was detected once. The chain joins TRBV2 to TRBJ2-2; 7 bases agree with TRBD2. Germline loops: CDR1 SNHLY, CDR2 FYNNEI. V lost 7 bases, J lost 5 bases, and 10 bases stayed unmatched. The CDR3 loop spans 15 amino acids. The CDR3 region has the DNA TGTGCCAGCAAGCGGTGGGAGGGCCGGACCGGGGAGCTGTTTTTT. Its protein product is CASKRWEGRTGELFF. The full variable domain, in which reference TRBV2 and TRBJ2-2 provide the parts outside the CDR3, is EPEVTQTPSHQVTQMGQEVILRCVPISNHLYFYWYRQILGQKVEFLVSFYNNEISEKSEIFDDQFSVERPDGSNFTLKIRSTKLEDSAMYFCASKRWEGRTGELFFGEGSRLTVL.

The chain is built from TRBV5-4 and TRBJ2-2, with TRBD2 matching over 13 bases. CDR3 size: 16 residues. In germline, CDR1 is SGHNT, CDR2 YYREEE (reference sequence). V shed 1 base and J 5 bases; nucleotides not matched to a gene: 2. CDR3 sequence: CASSLSGLAGTGELFF. The CDR3 DNA is TGTGCCAGCAGCTTGTCGGGACTAGCGGGAACCGGGGAGCTGTTTTTT.

This clone was detected only a few times. This chain joins TRBV19 and TRBJ1-2, with 7 nucleotides matching TRBD1. CDR1 LNHDA and CDR2 SQIVND come from the germline V gene (reference sequence). V shed 4 bases, J shed 4 bases, and the junction held 9 bases outside the gene matches. The CDR3 has 15 residues. The CDR3 reads CASSTPRTGFYGYTF. The DNA of the CDR3 is TGTGCCAGTAGTACCCCTCGGACAGGATTCTATGGCTACACCTTC.

The gene calls are TRBV3-1 (or the pseudogene TRBV3-2) and TRBJ2-5, with unresolved D. This CDR3 region has 12 residues. Germline V gene lookup returns CDR1 LGHDT and CDR2 YNNKEL (reference sequence). V was shortened by 4 bases and J by 4 bases, with 7 bases between the two germline ends. The CDR3 loop is CASSRGTETQYF. CDR3 bases: TGTGCCAGCAGCCGAGGTACAGAGACCCAGTACTTC.

V gene TRBV27 combines with J gene TRBJ2-3; D is perhaps TRBD2 (5 bases). The CDR3 covers 11 residues. The ends were cut back, 6 bases at V and 8 bases at J, with 9 bases in the middle. CDR1 is MNHEY and CDR2 is SMNVEV in the germline V gene (reference sequence). The CDR3 bases are TGTGCCAGCAGGAGCGGAGGTACGCAGTATTTT. It translates to CASRSGGTQYF.

This clone was detected once. The chain carries TRBV7-2 and TRBJ2-3; no clear D. Germline V gives CDR1 SGHTA, CDR2 FQGNSA. V was trimmed by 0 bases and J by 8 bases, leaving 12 bases between them. This CDR3 has 14 amino acids. This CDR3 reads CASSLAQAVGTQYF. For the CDR3, the DNA is TGTGCCAGCAGCTTAGCCCAGGCAGTAGGTACGCAGTATTTT.

The chain carries TRBV7-3 and TRBJ2-1; TRBD1 matches 7 bases. With V trimmed by 5 bases and J by 6 bases, 7 bases remained unmatched. Germline V gene data show CDR1 as SGHTA and CDR2 as FQGTGA. The CDR3 covers 14 residues. The chain's CDR3 is CASSPRGQLNEQFF. For the CDR3, the DNA is TGTGCCAGCAGCCCAAGGGGACAGCTCAATGAGCAGTTCTTC.

The chain couples TRBV4-1 to TRBJ2-3; TRBD2 matches 7 bases. CDR3 length equals 17 residues. J gave up 2 bases and V 7 bases, and 15 bases lay outside the gene matches. The germline V gene encodes CDR1 MGHRA and CDR2 YSYEKL. The CDR3 sequence: CASTPTGVSGSTDTQYF. The CDR3 bases are TGCGCCAGCACCCCTACCGGGGTTAGCGGGTCCACAGATACGCAGTATTTT.

The CDR3 bases are TGTGCCAGCAGCCCCTTGGGGGACAGGGCATATAGCAATCAGCCCCAGCATTTT. This encodes CASSPLGDRAYSNQPQHF. The genes are TRBV7-6 and TRBJ1-5; 9 bases are shared with TRBD1. Germline lookup yields CDR1 SGHVS and CDR2 FNYEAQ. This CDR3 contains 18 residues. V gave up 5 bases and J gave up 0 bases; unmatched junction bases: 11. Supplemented by reference TRBV7-6 and TRBJ1-5, the full variable domain reads GAGVSQSPRYKVTKRGQDVALRCDPISGHVSLYWYRQALGQGPEFLTYFNYEAQQDKSGLPNDRFSAERPEGSISTLTIQRTEQRDSAMYRCASSPLGDRAYSNQPQHFGDGTRLSIL.

This clone turned up a few times. This chain uses TRBV9 with TRBJ2-7; a possible D gene is TRBD1 (6 bases). V was pared by 0 bases and J by 1 base, with 11 bases between. There are 15 residues in the CDR3. The germline CDR1 and CDR2 sequences are SGDLS and YYNGEE. For the CDR3, the DNA is TGTGCCAGCAGCGTAGGGGACATCGTATCCTACGAGCAGTACTTC. Translating it yields CASSVGDIVSYEQYF. The full variable domain, rest sourced from reference TRBV9 and TRBJ2-7, is DSGVTQTPKHLITATGQRVTLRCSPRSGDLSVYWYQQSLDQGLQFLIQYYNGEERAKGNILERFSAQQFPDLHSELNLSSLELGDSALYFCASSVGDIVSYEQYFGPGTRLTVT.

This clone occurred once. The rearrangement joins TRBV11-2 to TRBJ1-6; no reliable D call. V shed 5 bases and J shed 1 base, with 18 bases lying between them. The length of the CDR3 is 18 residues. CDR1 is SGHAT, CDR2 FQNNGV, per germline. CDR3 region: CASSPPGMGMSYNSPLHF. In DNA form, the CDR3 reads TGTGCCAGCAGCCCACCGGGGATGGGGATGTCCTATAATTCACCCCTCCACTTT.

This clone was found a few times. The CDR3: CASTPRIGTDMNTEAFF. DNA for the CDR3: TGTGCCAGTACCCCCCGAATAGGCACCGACATGAACACTGAAGCTTTCTTT. The chain carries TRBV19 and TRBJ1-1; D is undetermined. The CDR3 extends over 17 amino acids. The V gene's germline CDR1 is LNHDA and CDR2 SQIVND (reference sequence). V lost 7 bases and J 0 bases, leaving 21 bases between the germline ends.

V gene TRBV18 combines with J gene TRBJ2-5, with a weak D call TRBD2 (6 bases). The CDR3 is 16 amino acids. Germline assignment: CDR1 KGHSH and CDR2 LQKENI. V was cut by 0 bases and J by 2 bases, with 13 bases left in between. The CDR3 DNA reads TGTGCCAGCTCACCACCCGGAGGGGACCATCAAGAGACCCAGTACTTC. This translates into CASSPPGGDHQETQYF.

This chain links TRBV5-4 with TRBJ2-5; D is uncertain. Looked up from germline, CDR1 is SGHNT and CDR2 is YYREEE (reference sequence). The CDR3 loop spans 14 amino acids. Trimming pared 2 bases from V and 1 base from J, leaving 9 bases between. CDR3 sequence reads: CASSFGALQETQYF. The CDR3 DNA reads TGTGCCAGCAGCTTTGGAGCCCTCCAAGAGACCCAGTACTTC.

This clone was picked up a small number of times. The chain uses TRBV19 and TRBJ1-2, with D possibly matching TRBD1 (5 bases). The germline V gene has CDR1 LNHDA and CDR2 SQIVND (reference sequence). The CDR3 spans 14 residues. V was trimmed by 9 bases and J by 0 bases, leaving 14 bases between them. The CDR3 nucleotides read TGTGCCAGCTTCAGGGATTATACTAACTATGGCTACACCTTC. Translated, it gives CASFRDYTNYGYTF. Filled out from reference TRBV19 and TRBJ1-2, the complete variable domain reads DGGITQSPKYLFRKEGQNVTLSCEQNLNHDAMYWYRQDPGQGLRLIYYSQIVNDFQKGDIAEGYSVSREKKESFPLTVTSAQKNPTAFYLCASFRDYTNYGYTFGSGTRLTVV.

The chain couples TRBV18 to TRBJ1-5, with D unclear. Germline loops: CDR1 KGHSH, CDR2 LQKENI. Between the trimmed V and J ends, which lost 3 bases and 7 bases, there was a span of 16 bases. The CDR3 is 15 amino acids. The CDR3 protein is CASSPVYEGYQPQHF. The CDR3 DNA reads TGTGCCAGCTCACCGGTATATGAGGGCTACCAGCCCCAGCATTTT.

The rearrangement uses TRBV5-1 and TRBJ1-1; possible D gene TRBD1, 6 bases. The germline V gene has CDR1 SGHRS and CDR2 YFSETQ. This CDR3 region has 14 residues. The V and J ends lost 2 bases and 7 bases respectively, with 15 bases between them. The CDR3 loop reads CASSFLTDRSEAFF. The CDR3 DNA sequence: TGCGCCAGCAGCTTCCTCACCGACAGGAGTGAAGCTTTCTTT.

This clone was observed a single time. This chain's CDR3 is CATRASGWGNTQYF. CDR3 nucleotides: TGCGCCACCAGGGCCAGCGGGTGGGGGAATACGCAGTATTTT. This rearrangement joins TRBV5-1 to TRBJ2-3; perhaps TRBD2 as D (6 bases). V was shortened by 9 bases and J by 7 bases, with 21 bases between the two germline ends. The CDR3 loop spans 14 amino acids. Looked up from germline, CDR1 is SGHRS and CDR2 is YFSETQ.

The chain joins TRBV3-1 (or the pseudogene TRBV3-2) to TRBJ1-6; D possibly corresponds to TRBD1 (5 bases). There are 16 residues in the CDR3. V lost 0 bases and J lost 8, with 14 bases in between. CDR1 and CDR2 from the germline V gene are LGHDT and YNNKEL (reference sequence). The CDR3 loop is CASSQDPTGRHSPLHF. CDR3 nucleotide sequence: TGTGCCAGCAGCCAAGATCCTACAGGACGACATTCACCCCTCCACTTT.

The CDR3 nucleotides read TGTGCCAGCAGTTACGATAGCGGGAGCCCGTACTTC. Its protein is CASSYDSGSPYF. The rearrangement uses TRBV6-5 and TRBJ2-5; 9 nucleotides agree with TRBD2. The germline CDR1 and CDR2 sequences are MNHEY and SVGAGI. CDR3 size: 12 residues. V dropped 2 bases and J dropped 13; count of bases not matched to a gene: 5.

The rearrangement joins TRBV19 to TRBJ1-6; tentative D call: TRBD1 (6 bases). V lost 3 bases, J lost 4 bases, and 7 bases lay in between. The CDR3 has 14 residues. Germline CDR1 reads LNHDA; CDR2 reads SQIVND (reference sequence). CDR3 protein: CASSIGTYNSPLHF. The DNA of the CDR3 is TGTGCCAGTAGTATTGGGACATATAATTCACCCCTCCACTTT.